This T cell receptor (beta chain) is drawn from a study of blood T cell repertoires in COVID-19 (dated by TCRdb to the early 2020s). Study-level background: Collaborator samples came from the United States, Italy and Spain and covered acute and convalescent phases of COVID-19. The material from the prospective study consisted of cDNA or gDNA derived from T cells, B-cell-depleted T cells, or PBMCs. Subjects who had been exposed to COVID-19, were actively infected with it, or had recovered from it provided the deeply sampled blood TCRbeta repertoires that made up the dataset. A freely available public database, intended as a resource for researchers studying the immune response to SARS-CoV-2, is where the repertoires were released. The samples were drawn from the first 160 participants of the ongoing ImmuneRACE study and from about 1,200 subjects provided by 6 global collaborators. The sample metadata nearly always contained a de-identified subject ID, COVID-19 status, age in years and sex. Where available, HLA class I and class II types were obtained from metadata supplied by the sample provider rather than from assay-based typing. Points the paper makes about the study in general: Clinical and demographic metadata were provided uncurated, with the amount varying by source and participant.

The immunoSEQ Assay, a bias-controlled multiplex PCR, was used to amplify TCRbeta CDR3 regions from genomic DNA. In the paper's pipeline: Within the assay, amplification of reference gene primers was used to estimate how many nucleated cells each sample contained. To quantify the absolute abundance of each unique TCRbeta CDR3 rearrangement, sequence reads were collapsed and filtered. Productive Simpson clonality was computed per sample as the square root of Simpson's diversity index over productive rearrangements. Drawn from immuneACCESS, this table holds only the in-frame rearrangements with V and J called that TCRdb kept. Clones are partly lost; checked studies trace under half to an unresolved V gene and leave the rest unexplained. V and J calls and clone size are those listed in that table; D and trimming were worked out from the DNA. This sample gives over 150,000 clones in total; 84% of them show up just once. The ten largest account for about 14% of the sample.

Each collaborating institution followed its own protocols to collect whole blood in K2EDTA tubes. For TCRbeta analysis, collaborator samples were shipped as frozen whole blood, as isolated PBMCs, or as DNA extracted from either sample type. There are 17 amino acids in the CDR3, from cysteine to phenylalanine inclusive. Only CDR3 DNA is held: 51 bases, read in frame from base 1. Based on the germline V gene, the CDR1 and CDR2 sequences are SGHRS and YFSETQ. Trimming takes 4 bases off V and 6 bases off J; junction bases not matched to a gene: 13. As regards this clone: Its antigen remains undetermined. Per-base quality was not reported, and no clone a single base away is much larger than it.

The origin of this receptor is a man between 18 and 29 years old with active or convalescent COVID-19. Material for sequencing was peripheral blood. The chain is made from TRBV5-1 and TRBJ2-7, with 13 central nucleotides matching TRBD2. CDR3 sequence: CASSPGTSGTFLPEQYF. The nucleotides are TGCGCCAGCAGCCCCGGGACTAGCGGGACATTTCTACCCGAGCAGTACTTC.